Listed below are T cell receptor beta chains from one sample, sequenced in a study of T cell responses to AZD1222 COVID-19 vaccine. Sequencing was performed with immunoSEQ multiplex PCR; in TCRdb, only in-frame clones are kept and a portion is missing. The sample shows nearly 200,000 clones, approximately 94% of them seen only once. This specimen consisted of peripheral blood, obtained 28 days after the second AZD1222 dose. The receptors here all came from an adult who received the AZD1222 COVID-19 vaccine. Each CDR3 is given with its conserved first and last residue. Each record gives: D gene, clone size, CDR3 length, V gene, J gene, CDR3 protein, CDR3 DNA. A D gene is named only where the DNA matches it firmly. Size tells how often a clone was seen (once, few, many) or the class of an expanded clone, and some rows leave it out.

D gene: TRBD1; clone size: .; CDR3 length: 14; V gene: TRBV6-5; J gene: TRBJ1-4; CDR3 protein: CASVRDRVNEKLFF; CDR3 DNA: TGTGCCAGCGTCCGGGACAGGGTTAATGAAAAACTGTTTTTT
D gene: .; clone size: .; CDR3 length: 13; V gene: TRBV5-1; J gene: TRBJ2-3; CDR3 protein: CASRAGATDTQYF; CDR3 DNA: TGCGCCAGCAGAGCCGGGGCCACAGATACGCAGTATTTT
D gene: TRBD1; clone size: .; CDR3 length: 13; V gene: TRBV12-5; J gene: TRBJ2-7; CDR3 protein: CASGEGQFYEQYF; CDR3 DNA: TGTGCTAGTGGAGAGGGACAGTTCTACGAGCAGTACTTC
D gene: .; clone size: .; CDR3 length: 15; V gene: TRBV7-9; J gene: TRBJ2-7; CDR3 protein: CASSLSQGNPYEQYF; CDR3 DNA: TGTGCCAGCAGCTTATCACAAGGGAACCCCTACGAGCAGTACTTC
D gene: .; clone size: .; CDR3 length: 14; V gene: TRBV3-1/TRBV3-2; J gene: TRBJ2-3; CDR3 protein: CASRPDSGPDTQYF; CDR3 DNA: TGTGCCAGCAGGCCTGATTCGGGCCCAGATACGCAGTATTTT
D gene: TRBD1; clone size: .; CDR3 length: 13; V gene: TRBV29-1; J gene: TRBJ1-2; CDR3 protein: CSARTGFDYGYTF; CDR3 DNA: TGCAGCGCCCGGACAGGATTTGACTATGGCTACACCTTC
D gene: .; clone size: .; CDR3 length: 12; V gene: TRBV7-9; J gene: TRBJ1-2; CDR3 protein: CASSPTGGGYTF; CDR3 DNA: TGTGCCAGCAGCCCGACAGGAGGTGGCTACACCTTC
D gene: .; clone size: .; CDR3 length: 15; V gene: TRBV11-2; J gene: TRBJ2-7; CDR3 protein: CASSLVQAVYEQQYF; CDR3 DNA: TGTGCCAGCAGCTTAGTCCAGGCCGTTTACGAGCAGCAGTACTTC
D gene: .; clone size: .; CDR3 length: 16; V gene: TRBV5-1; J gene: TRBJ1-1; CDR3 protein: CASSLRDGGLNTEAFF; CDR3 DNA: TGCGCCAGCAGCCTGAGGGACGGGGGCCTGAACACTGAAGCTTTCTTT
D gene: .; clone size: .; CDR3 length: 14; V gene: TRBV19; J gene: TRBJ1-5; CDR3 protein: CASSIAQGSQPQHF; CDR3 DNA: TGTGCCAGTAGTATTGCACAGGGAAGCCAGCCCCAGCATTTT
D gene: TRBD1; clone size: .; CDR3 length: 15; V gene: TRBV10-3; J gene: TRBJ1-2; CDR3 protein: CAISEGTGGNYGYTF; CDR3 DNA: TGTGCCATCAGTGAGGGGACAGGGGGCAACTATGGCTACACCTTC
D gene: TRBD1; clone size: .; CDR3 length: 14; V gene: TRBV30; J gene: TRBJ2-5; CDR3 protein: CAWSGTGGSKTQYF; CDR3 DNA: TGTGCCTGGAGCGGGACAGGGGGCAGTAAGACCCAGTACTTC
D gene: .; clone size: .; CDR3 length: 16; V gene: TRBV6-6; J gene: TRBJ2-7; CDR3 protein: CASRDTGGSWAYEQYF; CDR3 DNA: TGTGCCAGCAGGGATACTGGGGGCTCCTGGGCCTACGAGCAGTACTTC
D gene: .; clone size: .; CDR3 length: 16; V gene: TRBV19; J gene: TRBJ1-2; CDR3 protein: CASSIVSLGSTYGYTF; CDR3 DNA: TGTGCCAGTAGTATAGTGTCTTTGGGGAGTACCTATGGCTACACCTTC
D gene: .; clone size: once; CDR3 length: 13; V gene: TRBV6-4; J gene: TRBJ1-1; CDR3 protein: CASSAGENTEAFF; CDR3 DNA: TGTGCCAGCAGTGCGGGAGAGAACACTGAAGCTTTCTTT
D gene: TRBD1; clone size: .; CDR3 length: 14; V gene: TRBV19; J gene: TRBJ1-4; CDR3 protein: CASRGQGGNEKLFF; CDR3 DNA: TGTGCCAGTAGGGGACAGGGCGGAAATGAAAAACTGTTTTTT
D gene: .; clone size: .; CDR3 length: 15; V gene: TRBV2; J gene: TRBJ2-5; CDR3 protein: CASSVVPRVQETQYF; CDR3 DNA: TGTGCCAGCAGTGTAGTTCCCAGGGTCCAAGAGACCCAGTACTTC
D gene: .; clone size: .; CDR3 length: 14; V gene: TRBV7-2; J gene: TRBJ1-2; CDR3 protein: CASSLAGQGPGYTF; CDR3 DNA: TGTGCCAGCAGCTTAGCGGGGCAAGGGCCTGGCTACACCTTC
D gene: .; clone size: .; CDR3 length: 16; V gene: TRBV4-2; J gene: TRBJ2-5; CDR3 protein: CASSQAEGATQETQYF; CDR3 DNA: TGTGCCAGCAGCCAAGCCGAAGGAGCAACCCAGGAGACCCAGTACTTC
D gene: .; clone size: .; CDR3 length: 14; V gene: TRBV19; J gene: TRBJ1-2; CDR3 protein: CATGGGGSGVGYTF; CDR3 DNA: TGTGCCACCGGCGGAGGCGGCTCTGGCGTCGGCTACACCTTC
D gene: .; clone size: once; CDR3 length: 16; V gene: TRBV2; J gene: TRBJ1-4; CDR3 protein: CASSSGNDRSNEKLFF; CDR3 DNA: TGTGCCAGCAGTTCCGGGAACGACAGGTCGAATGAAAAACTGTTTTTT
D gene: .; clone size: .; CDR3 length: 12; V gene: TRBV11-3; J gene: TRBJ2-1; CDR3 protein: CASSSGHGEQFF; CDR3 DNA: TGTGCCAGCAGCTCTGGACATGGGGAGCAGTTCTTC
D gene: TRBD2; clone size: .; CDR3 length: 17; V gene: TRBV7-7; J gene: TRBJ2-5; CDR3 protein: CASSLGSSGGPQETQYF; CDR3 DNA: TGTGCCAGCAGCTTAGGTTCAAGCGGGGGGCCTCAAGAGACCCAGTACTTC
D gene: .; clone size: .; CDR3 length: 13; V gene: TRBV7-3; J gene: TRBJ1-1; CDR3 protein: CASSSMGPMEAFF; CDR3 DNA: TGTGCCAGCAGCTCAATGGGGCCGATGGAAGCTTTCTTT
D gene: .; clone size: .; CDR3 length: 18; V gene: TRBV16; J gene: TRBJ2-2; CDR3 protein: CASRGLSGRKHNTGELFF; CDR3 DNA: TGTGCCAGCCGCGGCCTGTCGGGGCGGAAACATAACACCGGGGAGCTGTTTTTT
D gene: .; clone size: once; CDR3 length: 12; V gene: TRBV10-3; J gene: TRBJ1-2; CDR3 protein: CAISPDSYGYTF; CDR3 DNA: TGTGCCATCAGTCCCGACAGCTATGGCTACACCTTC
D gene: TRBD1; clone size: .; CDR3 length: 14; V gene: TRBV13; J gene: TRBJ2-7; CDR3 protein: CASSRRDRQYEQYF; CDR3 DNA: TGTGCCAGCAGCCGCCGGGACAGACAATACGAGCAGTACTTC
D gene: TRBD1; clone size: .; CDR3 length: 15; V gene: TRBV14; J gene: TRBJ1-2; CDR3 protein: CASSQDYTGAYGYTF; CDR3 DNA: TGTGCCAGCAGCCAAGATTATACAGGGGCCTATGGCTACACCTTC
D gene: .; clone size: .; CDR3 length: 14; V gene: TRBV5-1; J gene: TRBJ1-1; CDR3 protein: CASSLDGWNTEAFF; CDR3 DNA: TGCGCCAGCAGCTTGGACGGGTGGAACACTGAAGCTTTCTTT
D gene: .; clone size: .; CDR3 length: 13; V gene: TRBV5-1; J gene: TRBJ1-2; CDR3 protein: CASSFDSHYGYTF; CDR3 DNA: TGCGCCAGCAGCTTTGACAGCCACTATGGCTACACCTTC
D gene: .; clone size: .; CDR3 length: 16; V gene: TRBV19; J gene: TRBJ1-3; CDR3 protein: CASSTRTPPSGNTIYF; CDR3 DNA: TGTGCCAGTAGTACCAGGACACCTCCCTCTGGAAACACCATATATTTT
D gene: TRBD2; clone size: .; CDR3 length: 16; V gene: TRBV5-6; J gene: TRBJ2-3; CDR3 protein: CASSSGGGSSTDTQYF; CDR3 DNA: TGTGCCAGCAGCTCCGGGGGAGGGTCTAGCACAGATACGCAGTATTTT
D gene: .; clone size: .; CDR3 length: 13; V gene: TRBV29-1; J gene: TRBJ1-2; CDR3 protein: CSVRQRGLDGYTF; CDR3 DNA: TGCAGCGTGAGACAGCGGGGTCTTGATGGCTACACCTTC
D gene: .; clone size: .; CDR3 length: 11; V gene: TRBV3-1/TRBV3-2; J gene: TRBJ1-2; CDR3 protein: CASSQAWGYTF; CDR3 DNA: TGTGCCAGCAGCCAGGCATGGGGCTACACCTTC
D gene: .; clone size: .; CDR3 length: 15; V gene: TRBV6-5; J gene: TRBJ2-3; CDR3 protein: CASSYLLEITDTQYF; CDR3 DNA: TGTGCCAGCAGTTACTTACTAGAGATCACAGATACGCAGTATTTT
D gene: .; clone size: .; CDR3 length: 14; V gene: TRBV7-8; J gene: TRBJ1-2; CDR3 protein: CASSLAQRDYGYTF; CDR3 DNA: TGTGCCAGCAGCTTAGCGCAGCGGGACTATGGCTACACCTTC